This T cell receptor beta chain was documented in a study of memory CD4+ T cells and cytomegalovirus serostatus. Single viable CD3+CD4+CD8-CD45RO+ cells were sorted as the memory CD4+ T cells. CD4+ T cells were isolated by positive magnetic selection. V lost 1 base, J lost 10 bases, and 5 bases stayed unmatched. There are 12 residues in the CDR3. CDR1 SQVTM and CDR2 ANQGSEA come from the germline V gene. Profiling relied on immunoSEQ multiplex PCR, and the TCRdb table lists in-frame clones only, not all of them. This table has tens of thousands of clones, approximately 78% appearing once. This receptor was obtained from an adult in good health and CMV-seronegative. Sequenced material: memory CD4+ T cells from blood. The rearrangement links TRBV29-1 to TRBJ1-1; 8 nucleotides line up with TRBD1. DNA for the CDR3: TGCAGCGTTGAAGGGACAGGGTCCACAGCTTTCTTT. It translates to CSVEGTGSTAFF.